Below, one T cell receptor (beta chain) is given with its context. Its antigen is as yet unknown. The data derive from a study of shared clonotypes between healthy human individuals. Findings and limits, study-wide: Shared clonotypes: 4.5% to 5% naive CD4, about 3.5% naive CD8, about 2.5% memory CD4, under 0.5% memory CD8. Sequencing depth was expected to affect clonotype sharing among donors. Researchers found naive subsets generally carried larger estimated richness than memory subsets.

Between the trimmed V and J ends, which lost 6 bases and 0 bases, there was a span of 10 bases. The length of the CDR3 is 13 residues. Germline lookup yields CDR1 SGHRS and CDR2 YFSETQ. Naive CD8 cells comprised CD45RO-negative, CCR7-positively selected cells, excluding terminally differentiated effector memory CD45RA+ cells. Free of recent acute infections or vaccinations, the donors were healthy HIV-negative adults. The assay was immunoSEQ multiplex PCR, and TCRdb's table has in-frame clones only and misses some. The sample contains about 2.1 million clones, roughly 91% of which appear only once. The chain carries TRBV5-1 and TRBJ2-7; D gene ambiguous. The sequencing sample was made of naive CD8+ T cells from PBMCs. The clonotype originates from a young man in good health. Some clones in this sample may be carry-over from other donors' samples. In DNA form, the CDR3 reads TGCGCCAGCAATATGGAGTTCTCCTACGAGCAGTACTTC. Translated, it gives CASNMEFSYEQYF.